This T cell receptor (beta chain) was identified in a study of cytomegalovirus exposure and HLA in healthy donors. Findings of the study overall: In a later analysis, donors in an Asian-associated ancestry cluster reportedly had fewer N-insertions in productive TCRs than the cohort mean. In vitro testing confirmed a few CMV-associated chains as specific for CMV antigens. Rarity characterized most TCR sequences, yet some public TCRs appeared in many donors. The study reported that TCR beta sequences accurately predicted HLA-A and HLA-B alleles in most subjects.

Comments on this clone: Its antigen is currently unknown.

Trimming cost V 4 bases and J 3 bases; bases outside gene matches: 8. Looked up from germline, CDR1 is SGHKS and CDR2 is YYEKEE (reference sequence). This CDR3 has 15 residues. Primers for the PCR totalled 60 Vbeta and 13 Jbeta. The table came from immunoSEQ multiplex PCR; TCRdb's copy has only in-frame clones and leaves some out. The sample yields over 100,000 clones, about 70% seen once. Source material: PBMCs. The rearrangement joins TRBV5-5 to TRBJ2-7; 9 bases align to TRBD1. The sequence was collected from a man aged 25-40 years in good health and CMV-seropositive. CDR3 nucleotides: TGTGCCAGCAGCCGCCGGACAGGGGAGCGCTACGAGCAGTACTTC. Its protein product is CASSRRTGERYEQYF.